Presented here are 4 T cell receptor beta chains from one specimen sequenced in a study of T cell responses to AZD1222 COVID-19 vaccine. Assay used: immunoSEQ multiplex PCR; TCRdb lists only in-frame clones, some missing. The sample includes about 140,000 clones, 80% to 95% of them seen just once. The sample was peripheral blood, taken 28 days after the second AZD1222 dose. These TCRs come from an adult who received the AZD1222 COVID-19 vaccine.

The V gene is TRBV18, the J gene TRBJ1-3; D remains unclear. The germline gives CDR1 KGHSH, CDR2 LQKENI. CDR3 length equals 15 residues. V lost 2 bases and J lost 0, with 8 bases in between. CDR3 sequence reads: CASSPGRVSGNTIYF. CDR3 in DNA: TGTGCCAGCTCACCAGGGAGGGTCTCTGGAAACACCATATATTTT. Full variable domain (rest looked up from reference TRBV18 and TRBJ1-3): NAGVMQNPRHLVRRRGQEARLRCSPMKGHSHVYWYRQLPEEGLKFMVYLQKENIIDESGMPKERFSAEFPKEGPSILRIQQVVRGDSAAYFCASSPGRVSGNTIYFGEGSWLTVV.

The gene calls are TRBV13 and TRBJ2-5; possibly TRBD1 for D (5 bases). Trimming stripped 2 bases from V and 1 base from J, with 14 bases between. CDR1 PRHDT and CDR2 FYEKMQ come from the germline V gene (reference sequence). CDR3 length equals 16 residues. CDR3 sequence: CASSLTPAGFQETQYF. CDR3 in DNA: TGTGCCAGCAGCTTAACCCCGGCAGGGTTCCAAGAGACCCAGTACTTC.

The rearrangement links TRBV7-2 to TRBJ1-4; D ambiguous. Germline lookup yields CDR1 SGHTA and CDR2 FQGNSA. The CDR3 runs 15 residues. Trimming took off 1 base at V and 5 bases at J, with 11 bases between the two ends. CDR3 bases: TGTGCCAGCAGCTTAGGAGCGGATCGCAATGAAAAACTGTTTTTT. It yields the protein CASSLGADRNEKLFF. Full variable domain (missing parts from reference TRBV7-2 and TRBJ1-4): GAGVSQSPSNKVTEKGKDVELRCDPISGHTALYWYRQSLGQGLEFLIYFQGNSAPDKSGLPSDRFSAERTGGSVSTLTIQRTQQEDSAVYLCASSLGADRNEKLFFGSGTQLSVL.

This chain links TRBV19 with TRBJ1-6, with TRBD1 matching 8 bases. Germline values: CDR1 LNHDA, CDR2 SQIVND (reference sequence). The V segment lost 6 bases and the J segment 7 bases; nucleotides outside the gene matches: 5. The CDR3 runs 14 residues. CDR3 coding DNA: TGTGCCAGTAGCCGACAGGGGAGCAATTCACCCCTCCACTTT. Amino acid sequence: CASSRQGSNSPLHF.